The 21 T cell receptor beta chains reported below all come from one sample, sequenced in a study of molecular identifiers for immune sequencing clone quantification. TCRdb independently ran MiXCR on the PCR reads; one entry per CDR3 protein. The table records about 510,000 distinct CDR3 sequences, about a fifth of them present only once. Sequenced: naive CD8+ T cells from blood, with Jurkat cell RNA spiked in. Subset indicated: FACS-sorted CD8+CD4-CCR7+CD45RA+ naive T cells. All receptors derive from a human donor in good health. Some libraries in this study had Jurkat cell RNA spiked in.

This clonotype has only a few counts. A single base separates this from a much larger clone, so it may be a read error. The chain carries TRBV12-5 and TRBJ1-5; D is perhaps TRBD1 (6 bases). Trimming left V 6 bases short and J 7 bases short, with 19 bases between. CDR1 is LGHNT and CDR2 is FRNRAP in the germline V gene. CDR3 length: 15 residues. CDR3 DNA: TGTGCTAGTGGGAGTCATGTCCAGGGGCCCCAGCCCCAGCATTTT. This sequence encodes CASGSHVQGPQPQHF.

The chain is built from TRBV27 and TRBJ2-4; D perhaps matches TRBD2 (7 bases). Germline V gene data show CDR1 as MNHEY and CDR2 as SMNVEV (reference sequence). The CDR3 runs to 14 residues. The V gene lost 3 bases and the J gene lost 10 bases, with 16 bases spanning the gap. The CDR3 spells CASSLGHSGGIQYF. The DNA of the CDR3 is TGTGCCAGCAGTTTGGGACACTCCGGGGGGATTCAGTACTTC.

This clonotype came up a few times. The CDR3, as DNA: TGTGCCAGCAGCCCGAGGGGGATAAGCTCCTCTGGAAACACCATATATTTT. It is translated as CASSPRGISSSGNTIYF. This sequence joins TRBV7-8 and TRBJ1-3, with TRBD1 as a possible D gene (6 bases). From germline, CDR1 is SGHVS and CDR2 FQNEAQ. The length of the CDR3 is 17 residues. V was clipped by 5 bases and J by 0 bases, with 17 bases between them.

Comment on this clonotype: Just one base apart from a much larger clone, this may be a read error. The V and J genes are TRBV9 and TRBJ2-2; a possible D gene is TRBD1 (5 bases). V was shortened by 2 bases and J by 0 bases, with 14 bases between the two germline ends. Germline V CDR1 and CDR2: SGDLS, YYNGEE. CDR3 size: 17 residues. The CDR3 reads CASSVEITGPNTGELFF. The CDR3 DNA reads TGTGCCAGCAGCGTCGAAATAACAGGCCCGAACACCGGGGAGCTGTTTTTT.

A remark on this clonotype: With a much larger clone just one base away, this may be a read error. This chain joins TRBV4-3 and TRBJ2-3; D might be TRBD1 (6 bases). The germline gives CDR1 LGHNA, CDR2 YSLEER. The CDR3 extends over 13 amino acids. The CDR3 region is CVSSQAVTGTQYF. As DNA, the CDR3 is TGCGTCAGCAGCCAAGCAGTAACAGGGACGCAGTATTTT.

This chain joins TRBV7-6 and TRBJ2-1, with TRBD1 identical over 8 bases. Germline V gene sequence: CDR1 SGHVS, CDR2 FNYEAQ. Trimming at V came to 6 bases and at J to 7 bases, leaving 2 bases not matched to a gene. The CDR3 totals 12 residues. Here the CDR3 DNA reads TGTGCCAGCAGGGACAGGGAGAATGAGCAGTTCTTC. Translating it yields CASRDRENEQFF.

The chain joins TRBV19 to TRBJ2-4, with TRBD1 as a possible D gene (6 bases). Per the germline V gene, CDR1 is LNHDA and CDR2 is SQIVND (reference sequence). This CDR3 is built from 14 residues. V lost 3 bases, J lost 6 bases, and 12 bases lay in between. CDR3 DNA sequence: TGTGCCAGTAGTATCGGGCCAGGGGTAAACATTCAGTACTTC. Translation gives CASSIGPGVNIQYF.

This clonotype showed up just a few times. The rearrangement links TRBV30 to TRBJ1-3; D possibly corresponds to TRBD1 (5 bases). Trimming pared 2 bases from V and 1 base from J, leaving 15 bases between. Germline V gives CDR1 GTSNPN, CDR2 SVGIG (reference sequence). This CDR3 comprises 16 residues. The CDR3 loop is CAWSLGEGTSGNTIYF. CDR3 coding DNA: TGTGCCTGGAGTCTAGGCGAAGGGACTTCTGGAAACACCATATATTTT.

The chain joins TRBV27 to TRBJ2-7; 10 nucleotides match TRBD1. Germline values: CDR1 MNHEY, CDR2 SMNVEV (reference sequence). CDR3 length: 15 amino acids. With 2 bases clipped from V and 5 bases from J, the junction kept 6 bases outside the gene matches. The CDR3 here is CASSLGTGVKDEQYF. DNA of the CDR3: TGTGCCAGCAGTTTAGGGACAGGGGTGAAGGACGAGCAGTACTTC.

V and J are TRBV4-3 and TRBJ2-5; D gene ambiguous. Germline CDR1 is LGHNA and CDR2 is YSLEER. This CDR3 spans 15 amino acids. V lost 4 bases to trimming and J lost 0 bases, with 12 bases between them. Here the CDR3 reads CASSPALADQETQYF. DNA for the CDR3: TGCGCCAGCAGCCCTGCTCTGGCGGACCAAGAGACCCAGTACTTC.

The CDR3 DNA reads TGTGCCAGCAGCTTAGAATTTGGGGGGTACCAAGAGACCCAGTACTTC. Residues: CASSLEFGGYQETQYF. The chain recombines TRBV7-6 with TRBJ2-5; D might be TRBD2 (6 bases). The CDR3 runs to 16 residues. Germline V gives CDR1 SGHVS, CDR2 FNYEAQ. V lost 1 base and J lost 0, with 12 bases in between.

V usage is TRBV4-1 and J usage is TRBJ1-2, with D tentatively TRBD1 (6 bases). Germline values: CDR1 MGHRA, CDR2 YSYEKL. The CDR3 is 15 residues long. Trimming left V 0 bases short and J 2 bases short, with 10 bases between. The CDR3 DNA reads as TGCGCCAGCAGCCAAGAAGGCCAGGGGAACTATGGCTACACCTTC. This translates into CASSQEGQGNYGYTF.

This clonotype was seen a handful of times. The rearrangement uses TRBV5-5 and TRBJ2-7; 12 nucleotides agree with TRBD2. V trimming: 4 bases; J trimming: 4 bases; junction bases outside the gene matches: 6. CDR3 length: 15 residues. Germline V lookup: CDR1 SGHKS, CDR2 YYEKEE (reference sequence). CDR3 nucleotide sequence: TGTGCCAGCAGCCTATGGACTAGCGGGATATACGAGCAGTACTTC. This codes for CASSLWTSGIYEQYF.

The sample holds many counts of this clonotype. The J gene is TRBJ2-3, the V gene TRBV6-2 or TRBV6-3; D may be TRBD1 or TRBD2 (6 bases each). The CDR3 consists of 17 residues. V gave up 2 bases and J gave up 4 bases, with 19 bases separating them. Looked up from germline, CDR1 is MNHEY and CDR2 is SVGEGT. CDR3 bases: TGTGCCAGCAGTTACGCCAGGGGAGCGGGCGGTGCAGATACGCAGTATTTT. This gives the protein CASSYARGAGGADTQYF.

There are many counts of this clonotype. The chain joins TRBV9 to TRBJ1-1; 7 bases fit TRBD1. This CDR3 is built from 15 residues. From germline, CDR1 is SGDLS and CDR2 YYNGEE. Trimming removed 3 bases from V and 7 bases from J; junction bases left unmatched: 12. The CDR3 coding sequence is TGTGCCAGCAGCGCAGGACAGGCCCGGAAGGGTGAAGCTTTCTTT. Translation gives CASSAGQARKGEAFF.

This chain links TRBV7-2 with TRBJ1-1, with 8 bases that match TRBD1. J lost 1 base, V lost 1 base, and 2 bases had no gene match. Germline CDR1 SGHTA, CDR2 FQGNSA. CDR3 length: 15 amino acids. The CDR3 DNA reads TGTGCCAGCAGCTTAGATACAGGGGGGAACACTGAAGCTTTCTTT. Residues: CASSLDTGGNTEAFF.

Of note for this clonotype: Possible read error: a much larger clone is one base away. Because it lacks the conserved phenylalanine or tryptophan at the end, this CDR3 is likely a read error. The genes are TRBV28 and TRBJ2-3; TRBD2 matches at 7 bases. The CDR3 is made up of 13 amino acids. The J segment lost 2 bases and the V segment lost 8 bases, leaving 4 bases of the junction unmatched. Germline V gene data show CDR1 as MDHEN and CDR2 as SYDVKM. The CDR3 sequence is CASGGDPTDTQYL. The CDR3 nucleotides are TGTGCCAGCGGGGGGGACCCCACAGATACGCAGTATCTT.

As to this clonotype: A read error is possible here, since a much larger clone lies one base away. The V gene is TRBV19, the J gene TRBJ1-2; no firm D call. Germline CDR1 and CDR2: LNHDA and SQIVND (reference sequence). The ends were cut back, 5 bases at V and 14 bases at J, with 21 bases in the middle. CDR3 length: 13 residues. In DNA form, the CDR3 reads TGTGCCAGTAGTCCCACTGTGACTCTCCTGCTAACCTTC. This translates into CASSPTVTLLLTF. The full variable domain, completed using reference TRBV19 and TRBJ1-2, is DGGITQSPKYLFRKEGQNVTLSCEQNLNHDAMYWYRQDPGQGLRLIYYSQIVNDFQKGDIAEGYSVSREKKESFPLTVTSAQKNPTAFYLCASSPTVTLLLTFGSGTRLTVV.

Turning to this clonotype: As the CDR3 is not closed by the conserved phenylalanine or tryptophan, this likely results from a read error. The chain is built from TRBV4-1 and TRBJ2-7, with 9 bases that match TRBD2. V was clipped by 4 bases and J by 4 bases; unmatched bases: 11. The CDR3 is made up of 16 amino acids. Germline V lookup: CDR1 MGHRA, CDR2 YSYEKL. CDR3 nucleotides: TGCGCCAGCAGCCCTCTAGCGGGACCAAGTCCGTACGAGCAGTACTAC. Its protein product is CASSPLAGPSPYEQYY.

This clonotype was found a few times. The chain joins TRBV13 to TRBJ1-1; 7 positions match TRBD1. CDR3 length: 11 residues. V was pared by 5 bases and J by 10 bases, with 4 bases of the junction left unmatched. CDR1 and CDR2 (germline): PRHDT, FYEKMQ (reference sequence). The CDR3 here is CASSATGVAFF. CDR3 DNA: TGTGCCAGCAGCGCAACAGGGGTAGCTTTCTTT. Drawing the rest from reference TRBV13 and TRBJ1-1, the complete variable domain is AAGVIQSPRHLIKEKRETATLKCYPIPRHDTVYWYQQGPGQDPQFLISFYEKMQSDKGSIPDRFSAQQFSDYHSELNMSSLELGDSALYFCASSATGVAFFGQGTRLTVV.

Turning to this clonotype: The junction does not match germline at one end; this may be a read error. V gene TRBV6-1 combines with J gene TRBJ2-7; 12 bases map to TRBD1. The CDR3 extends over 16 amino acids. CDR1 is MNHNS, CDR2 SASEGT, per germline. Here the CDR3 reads CASSATGTGGSYKQYF. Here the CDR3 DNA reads TGTGCCAGCAGCGCCACCGGGACAGGGGGCTCCTACAAGCAGTACTTC.